These 13 T cell receptor beta chains came from one sample sequenced in a study of T cells in Graves' hyperthyroidism and ophthalmopathy. The investigators amplified TCR beta CDR3 regions from RNA transcripts. The HTBI set primed first-round TCR CDR3 RT-PCR. TCRdb re-called the multiplex PCR reads through MiXCR, storing one row per CDR3 protein. The profile covers 280,000 or so distinct CDR3 sequences, with 12% to 15% appearing a single time and roughly 30% taken by the ten largest. The source material was blood. These TCRs come from a woman aged 50 to 60 with Graves' hyperthyroidism that later progressed to Graves' ophthalmopathy.

This clonotype has just a few counts. The V and J genes are TRBV20-1 and TRBJ1-4, with unresolved D. The CDR3 spans 15 residues. Trimming took 3 bases from V and 8 from J, leaving 19 bases between them. In germline, CDR1 is DFQATT, CDR2 SNEGSKA (reference sequence). Written as DNA, the CDR3 is TGCAGTGCTAGTTTTTATGTTCGGGCGGGAGAAAAACTGTTTTTT. Amino acids: CSASFYVRAGEKLFF.

In its sample, this clonotype was seen many times. This rearrangement joins TRBV12-3 or TRBV12-4 to TRBJ1-1; D remains unclear. The CDR3 consists of 13 residues. The germline V and J ends were trimmed by 5 bases and 2 bases, with 9 bases remaining between them. The CDR3 DNA reads TGTGCCAGCAGTCCCCACATTAACACTGAAGCTTTCTTT. It translates to CASSPHINTEAFF.

This clonotype came up many times. This chain joins TRBV28 and TRBJ2-3; TRBD2 might be the D (5 bases). CDR1 and CDR2 (germline): MDHEN, SYDVKM. The CDR3 has 15 amino acids. Trimming left V 7 bases short and J 0 bases short, with 14 bases between. The CDR3, as DNA: TGTGCCAGCACCCGGGGAATAACTAGCACAGATACGCAGTATTTT. Translation gives CASTRGITSTDTQYF.

This clonotype has a count of ten or more. The chain links TRBV13 to TRBJ2-1; D is possibly TRBD1 or TRBD2 (5 bases each). Deletions cut 2 bases from V and 8 bases from J, with 16 bases between. The CDR3 spans 15 residues. CDR1 is PRHDT, CDR2 FYEKMQ, per germline (reference sequence). The chain's CDR3 is CASSLRGPRGDEQFF. CDR3 DNA sequence: TGTGCCAGCAGCTTAAGGGGACCACGTGGGGATGAGCAGTTCTTC.

This clonotype was recorded many times. The chain joins TRBV18 to TRBJ2-1, with 8 nucleotides matching TRBD1. Germline values: CDR1 KGHSH, CDR2 LQKENI. The V and J ends lost 0 bases and 8 bases, in that order; junction bases with no gene match: 6. The CDR3 extends over 15 amino acids. CDR3 bases: TGTGCCAGCTCACCACCGTCGGACAGGGTCGATGAGCAGTTCTTC. Translated: CASSPPSDRVDEQFF.

This chain joins TRBV20-1 and TRBJ1-5; D is perhaps TRBD1 (5 bases). V lost 3 bases, J lost 6 bases, and 15 bases lay in between. CDR3 length: 14 residues. In germline, CDR1 is DFQATT, CDR2 SNEGSKA (reference sequence). CDR3: CSARGTGGIQPQHF. The CDR3 DNA sequence: TGCAGTGCTAGGGGGACGGGGGGAATTCAGCCCCAGCATTTT.

This clonotype was found many times. The V and J genes are TRBV28 and TRBJ1-1; a possible D gene is TRBD1 (5 bases). Trimming cost V 0 bases and J 7 bases, with 15 bases left between them. Looked up from germline, CDR1 is MDHEN and CDR2 is SYDVKM. This CDR3 is built from 15 residues. CDR3 DNA sequence: TGTGCCAGCAGTTTATGGGGGATCGGGGGAGGTGAAGCTTTCTTT. Translation: CASSLWGIGGGEAFF. The variable domain in full, with the rest retrieved from reference TRBV28 and TRBJ1-1, is DVKVTQSSRYLVKRTGEKVFLECVQDMDHENMFWYRQDPGLGLRLIYFSYDVKMKEKGDIPEGYSVSREKKERFSLILESASTNQTSMYLCASSLWGIGGGEAFFGQGTRLTVV.

This clonotype has more than one count but fewer than ten. This rearrangement joins TRBV9 to TRBJ2-5; no firm D call. This CDR3 is 13 amino acids long. The germline gives CDR1 SGDLS, CDR2 YYNGEE. Trimming pared 0 bases from V and 1 base from J, leaving 4 bases between. Written as DNA, the CDR3 is TGTGCCAGCAGCGTAGCTGTCCAAGAGACCCAGTACTTC. Translating gives CASSVAVQETQYF.

This clonotype was seen many times. V is TRBV2 and J is TRBJ2-2, with 9 bases matching TRBD2. Germline CDR1 is SNHLY and CDR2 is FYNNEI. Trimming at V came to 8 bases and at J to 7 bases, leaving 8 bases not matched to a gene. The CDR3 contains 14 residues. The CDR3 region has the DNA TGTGCCAGCGGACTAGCGAGGAGGGGCGGGGAGCTGTTTTTT. Amino acid sequence: CASGLARRGGELFF.

This clonotype was found many times. The J gene is TRBJ2-2, the V gene TRBV5-1; D not certain. Germline values: CDR1 SGHRS, CDR2 YFSETQ. The germline V and J ends were trimmed by 1 base and 6 bases, with 16 bases remaining between them. The CDR3 is made up of 16 amino acids. CDR3 amino acids: CASSLNSLVSAGELFF. CDR3 DNA sequence: TGCGCCAGCAGCTTGAACAGCTTGGTTTCGGCCGGGGAGCTGTTTTTT.

This clonotype was detected many times. The V call is TRBV18, the J call TRBJ2-3; D perhaps matches TRBD1 (6 bases). Germline-derived CDR1 and CDR2 are KGHSH and LQKENI. The CDR3 totals 16 residues. The V end was cut by 2 bases, the J end by 0 bases, with 12 bases between. The CDR3 protein is CASSPRGQISTDTQYF. CDR3 DNA sequence: TGTGCCAGCTCACCAAGAGGACAGATTAGCACAGATACGCAGTATTTT. The full variable domain, completed using reference TRBV18 and TRBJ2-3, is NAGVMQNPRHLVRRRGQEARLRCSPMKGHSHVYWYRQLPEEGLKFMVYLQKENIIDESGMPKERFSAEFPKEGPSILRIQQVVRGDSAAYFCASSPRGQISTDTQYFGPGTRLTVL.

The table lists this clonotype with many counts. The V call is TRBV28, the J call TRBJ2-1, with 12 bases that match TRBD2. Trimming cost V 6 bases and J 6 bases; bases outside gene matches: 3. This CDR3 has 14 amino acids. In germline, CDR1 is MDHEN, CDR2 SYDVKM. This CDR3 reads CASRQLAGGNEQFF. CDR3 bases: TGTGCCAGCAGACAACTAGCGGGAGGCAATGAGCAGTTCTTC.

CDR3 sequence reads: CASSMNGAGNTEAFF. CDR3 nucleotide sequence: TGTGCCAGTAGTATGAATGGGGCAGGGAACACTGAAGCTTTCTTT. The V and J genes are TRBV19 and TRBJ1-1; D perhaps matches TRBD1 (5 bases). The CDR3 spans 15 residues. The germline gives CDR1 LNHDA, CDR2 SQIVND (reference sequence). Trimming shortened V by 3 bases and J by 1 base, and 12 bases separated the two germline ends.